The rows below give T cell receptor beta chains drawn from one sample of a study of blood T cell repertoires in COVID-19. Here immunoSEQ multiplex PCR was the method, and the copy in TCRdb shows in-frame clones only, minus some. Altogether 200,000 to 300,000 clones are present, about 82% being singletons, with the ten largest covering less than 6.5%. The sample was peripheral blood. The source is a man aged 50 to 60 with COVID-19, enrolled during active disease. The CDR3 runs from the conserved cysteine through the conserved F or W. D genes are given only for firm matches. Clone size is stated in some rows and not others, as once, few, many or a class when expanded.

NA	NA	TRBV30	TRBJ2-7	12	CAWSVLGYEQYF	TGTGCCTGGAGTGTACTCGGGTACGAGCAGTACTTC
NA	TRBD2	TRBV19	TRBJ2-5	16	CASSIMAGVGQETQYF	TGTGCCAGTAGTATTATGGCGGGGGTTGGTCAAGAGACCCAGTACTTC
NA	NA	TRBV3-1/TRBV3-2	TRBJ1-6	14	CASSQRQGHSPLHF	TGTGCCAGCAGCCAACGCCAGGGGCACTCACCCCTCCACTTT
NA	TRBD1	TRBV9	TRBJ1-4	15	CASSGGQGTNEKLFF	TGTGCCAGCAGCGGGGGACAGGGAACTAATGAAAAACTGTTTTTT
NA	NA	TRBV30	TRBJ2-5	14	CAWSVLGGGETQYF	TGTGCCTGGAGTGTACTGGGAGGAGGAGAGACCCAGTACTTC
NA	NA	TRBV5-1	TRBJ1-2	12	CASSLDRDGYTF	TGCGCCAGCAGCTTGGACAGGGACGGCTACACCTTC
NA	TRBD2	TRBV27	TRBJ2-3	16	CASSAAGGHVTDTQYF	TGTGCCAGCAGTGCAGCGGGGGGGCACGTAACAGATACGCAGTATTTT
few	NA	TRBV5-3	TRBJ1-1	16	CAKNHTPPPGDTEAFF	TGTGCCAAAAACCACACGCCCCCCCCCGGGGACACTGAAGCTTTCTTT
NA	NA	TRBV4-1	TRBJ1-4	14	CASSLRRDNEKLFF	TGCGCCAGCAGCCTTCGCCGGGATAATGAAAAACTGTTTTTT
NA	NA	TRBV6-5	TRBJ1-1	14	CASSPRQMNTEAFF	TGTGCCAGCAGCCCGCGGCAAATGAACACTGAAGCTTTCTTT
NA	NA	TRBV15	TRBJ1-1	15	CATSRGTVINTEAFF	TGTGCCACCAGCAGAGGTACAGTAATTAACACTGAAGCTTTCTTT
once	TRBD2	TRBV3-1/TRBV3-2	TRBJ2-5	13	CAAEQRGQETQYF	TGTGCCGCCGAACAGCGGGGTCAAGAGACCCAGTACTTC
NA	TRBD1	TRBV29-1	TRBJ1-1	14	CSVAGTGVNTEAFF	TGCAGCGTTGCGGGGACAGGGGTGAACACTGAAGCTTTCTTT
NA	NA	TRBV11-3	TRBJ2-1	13	CASSLNSNNEQFF	TGTGCCAGCAGCTTAAACTCGAACAATGAGCAGTTCTTC
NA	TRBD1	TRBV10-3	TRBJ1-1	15	CAISGDRAMNTEAFF	TGTGCCATCAGTGGAGACAGGGCAATGAACACTGAAGCTTTCTTT
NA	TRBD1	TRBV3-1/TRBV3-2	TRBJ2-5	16	CASSQGTGGKTETQYF	TGTGCCAGCAGCCAAGGGACAGGGGGCAAAACGGAGACCCAGTACTTC
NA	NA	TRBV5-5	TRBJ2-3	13	CASSMTGTDTQYF	TGTGCCAGCAGCATGACAGGCACAGATACGCAGTATTTT
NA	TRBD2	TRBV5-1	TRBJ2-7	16	CASSLDGTSGVREQYF	TGCGCCAGCAGCCTGGACGGGACTAGCGGGGTTCGCGAGCAGTACTTC
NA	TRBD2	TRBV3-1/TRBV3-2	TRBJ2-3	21	CASSQVPSSGLAGALVRTQYF	TGTGCCAGCAGCCAAGTCCCTTCATCGGGACTAGCGGGGGCCCTGGTTCGTACGCAGTATTTT
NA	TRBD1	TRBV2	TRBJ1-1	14	CASSEAYRGTEAFF	TGTGCCAGCAGTGAAGCCTACAGGGGAACTGAAGCTTTCTTT
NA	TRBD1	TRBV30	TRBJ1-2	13	CARHRQGNYGYTF	TGTGCCCGCCATAGACAGGGCAACTATGGCTACACCTTC
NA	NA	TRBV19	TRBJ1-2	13	CASTRGSNYGYTF	TGTGCCAGTACCAGGGGTTCTAACTATGGCTACACCTTC
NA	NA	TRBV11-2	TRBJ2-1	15	CASSLEAHFVNEQFF	TGTGCCAGCAGCTTAGAAGCCCATTTCGTCAATGAGCAGTTCTTC
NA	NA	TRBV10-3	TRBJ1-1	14	CAISESSGGTEAFF	TGTGCCATCAGTGAGTCGAGCGGGGGCACTGAAGCTTTCTTT
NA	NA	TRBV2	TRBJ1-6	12	CASSVTNSPLHF	TGTGCCAGCAGCGTAACAAATTCACCCCTCCACTTT
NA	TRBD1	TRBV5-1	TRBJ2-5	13	CASGTGVFETQYF	TGCGCCAGCGGAACAGGGGTCTTTGAGACCCAGTACTTC
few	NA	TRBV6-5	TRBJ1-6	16	CASSYRSTVYNSPLHF	TGTGCCAGCAGTTACCGGTCGACAGTCTATAATTCACCCCTCCACTTT
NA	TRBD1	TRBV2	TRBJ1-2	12	CASRQGVEGYTF	TGTGCCAGCAGACAGGGGGTGGAGGGCTACACCTTC
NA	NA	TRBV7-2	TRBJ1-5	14	CASSGGGAGQPQHF	TGTGCCAGCAGCGGAGGGGGGGCCGGTCAGCCCCAGCATTTT
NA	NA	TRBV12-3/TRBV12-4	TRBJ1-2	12	CASSTWGVDYTF	TGTGCCAGCAGCACCTGGGGGGTCGACTACACCTTC
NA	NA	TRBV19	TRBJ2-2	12	CASRLLPGELFF	TGTGCCAGTAGGCTCCTACCCGGGGAGCTGTTTTTT
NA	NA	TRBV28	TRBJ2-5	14	CASSLRGAQETQYF	TGTGCCAGCAGTTTACGGGGGGCCCAAGAGACCCAGTACTTC
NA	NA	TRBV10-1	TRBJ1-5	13	CASSESIRGSQHF	TGCGCCAGCAGTGAGTCGATTCGGGGGTCCCAGCATTTT
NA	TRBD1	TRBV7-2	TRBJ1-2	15	CASSPRQGARYGYTF	TGTGCCAGCAGCCCTAGACAGGGGGCGCGCTATGGCTACACCTTC
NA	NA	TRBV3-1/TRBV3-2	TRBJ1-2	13	CASSQGTLYGYTF	TGTGCCAGCAGCCAAGGGACTCTCTATGGCTACACCTTC
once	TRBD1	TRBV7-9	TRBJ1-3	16	CASSLAWTGAGNTIYF	TGTGCCAGCAGCTTAGCTTGGACAGGGGCAGGAAACACCATATATTTT
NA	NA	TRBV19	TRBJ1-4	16	CASSTRTSSGSEKLFF	TGTGCCAGTAGTACCCGGACCTCATCGGGGAGTGAAAAACTGTTTTTT
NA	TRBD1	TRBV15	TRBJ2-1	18	CATSRDPRGHGPNNEQFF	TGTGCCACCAGCAGAGACCCGAGGGGGCACGGTCCGAACAATGAGCAGTTCTTC
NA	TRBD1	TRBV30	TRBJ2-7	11	CAWGTGIEQYF	TGTGCCTGGGGGACAGGGATCGAGCAGTACTTC
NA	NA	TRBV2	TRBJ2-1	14	CASRAGEIYDEQFF	TGTGCCAGCAGGGCAGGGGAGATTTACGATGAGCAGTTCTTC
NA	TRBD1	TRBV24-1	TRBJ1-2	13	CATSDETGYGYTF	TGTGCCACCAGTGATGAGACAGGGTATGGCTACACCTTC
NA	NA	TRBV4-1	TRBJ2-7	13	CASSQQQGYEQYF	TGCGCCAGCAGCCAACAACAGGGCTACGAGCAGTACTTC
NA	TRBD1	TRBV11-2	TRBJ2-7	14	CASSFQGQANEQYF	TGTGCCAGCAGCTTCCAGGGACAGGCCAACGAGCAGTACTTC
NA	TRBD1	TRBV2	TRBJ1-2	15	CASSEQWDRQGGYTF	TGTGCCAGCAGTGAACAATGGGACAGGCAAGGAGGCTACACCTTC
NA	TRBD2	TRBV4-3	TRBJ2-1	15	CASSQETGGDGEQFF	TGCGCCAGCAGCCAAGAGACGGGGGGGGATGGTGAGCAGTTCTTC
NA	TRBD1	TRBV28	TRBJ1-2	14	CASRPTGGGYGYTF	TGTGCCAGCAGACCGACAGGGGGCGGATATGGCTACACCTTC
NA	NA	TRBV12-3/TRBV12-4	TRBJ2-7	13	CASSPTETYEQYF	TGTGCCAGCAGCCCGACAGAAACCTACGAGCAGTACTTC
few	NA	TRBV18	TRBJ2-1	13	CASSMDSAGEQFF	TGTGCCAGCTCAATGGACAGCGCCGGTGAGCAGTTCTTC
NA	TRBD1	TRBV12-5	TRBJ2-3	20	CASGLGGQGLFSVGTDTQYF	TGTGCTAGTGGTTTGGGGGGACAGGGCTTATTCTCTGTAGGCACAGATACGCAGTATTTT
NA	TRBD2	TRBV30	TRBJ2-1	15	CAWRGLAGVYNEQFF	TGTGCCTGGAGGGGACTAGCGGGGGTATACAATGAGCAGTTCTTC
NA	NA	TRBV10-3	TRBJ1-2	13	CAISGGYSYGYTF	TGTGCCATCAGCGGGGGATATAGCTATGGCTACACCTTC
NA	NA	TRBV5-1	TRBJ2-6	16	CASSPRLSSGANVLTF	TGCGCCAGCAGCCCCCGACTGTCCTCTGGGGCCAACGTCCTGACTTTC
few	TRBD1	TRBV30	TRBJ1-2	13	CAWSATGGYGYTF	TGTGCCTGGAGTGCAACAGGGGGCTATGGCTACACCTTC
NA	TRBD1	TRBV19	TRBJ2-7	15	CASSVTGANSYEQYF	TGTGCCAGTAGTGTCACAGGGGCTAACTCCTACGAGCAGTACTTC
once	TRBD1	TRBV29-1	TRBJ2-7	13	CSVGTANSYEQYF	TGCAGCGTAGGGACAGCTAACTCCTACGAGCAGTACTTC